This entry lists 23 T cell receptor beta chains sequenced from one sample in a study of T cell responses to AZD1222 COVID-19 vaccine. Profiling relied on immunoSEQ multiplex PCR, and the TCRdb table lists in-frame clones only, not all of them. The sample consists of about 100,000 clones, 88% of them appearing once. Sequences were derived from peripheral blood, sampled on day 0 of AZD1222 vaccination. The receptors were sampled from an adult in good health.

This chain uses TRBV4-3 with TRBJ2-5; a possible D gene is TRBD2 (5 bases). The CDR3 totals 17 residues. V was trimmed by 1 base and J by 2 bases, leaving 17 bases between them. Germline V gene lookup returns CDR1 LGHNA and CDR2 YSLEER. The CDR3 sequence: CASSQATSPSPQETQYF. The CDR3 nucleotides are TGCGCCAGCAGCCAAGCTACATCCCCTAGCCCTCAAGAGACCCAGTACTTC.

This clone was counted a few times. CDR3 region: CASSSFLSHTEAFF. CDR3 bases: TGTGCCAGCAGCTCTTTTCTCAGCCACACTGAAGCTTTCTTT. The rearrangement joins TRBV11-3 to TRBJ1-1; D is unclear. There are 14 residues in the CDR3. Germline V CDR1 and CDR2: SGHNT, YENEEA. Trimming shortened V by 4 bases and J by 3 bases, and 12 bases separated the two germline ends.

The genes are TRBV19 and TRBJ2-1; 11 nucleotides match TRBD2. The CDR3 totals 15 residues. In germline, CDR1 is LNHDA, CDR2 SQIVND (reference sequence). The trim removed 4 bases at V and 4 bases at J, leaving 3 bases unmatched. Here the CDR3 DNA reads TGTGCCAGTAGTAAGGGACTAGCGGATTACAATGAGCAGTTCTTC. Its translation: CASSKGLADYNEQFF. Complete variable domain (other parts from reference TRBV19 and TRBJ2-1): DGGITQSPKYLFRKEGQNVTLSCEQNLNHDAMYWYRQDPGQGLRLIYYSQIVNDFQKGDIAEGYSVSREKKESFPLTVTSAQKNPTAFYLCASSKGLADYNEQFFGPGTRLTVL.

In its sample, this clone was seen once. The CDR3 sequence is CASSQAPWGQVGAGETQYF. CDR3 in DNA: TGCGCCAGCAGCCAAGCGCCCTGGGGGCAGGTAGGGGCCGGAGAGACCCAGTACTTC. The J gene is TRBJ2-5, the V gene TRBV4-1; tentative D call: TRBD1 (6 bases). The length of the CDR3 is 19 residues. Germline CDR1 is MGHRA and CDR2 is YSYEKL. Between the trimmed V and J ends, which lost 1 base and 4 bases, there was a span of 25 bases.

The rearrangement uses TRBV30 and TRBJ2-5, with 8 positions matching TRBD2. Germline-derived CDR1 and CDR2 are GTSNPN and SVGIG (reference sequence). The V gene end was trimmed by 3 bases and the J gene end by 5 bases; junction bases not matched to a gene: 11. CDR3 length: 15 residues. CDR3: CAWSQKRGQRETQYF. In DNA form, the CDR3 reads TGTGCCTGGAGCCAGAAGCGGGGGCAGCGGGAGACCCAGTACTTC.

A few counts support this clone. The rearrangement uses TRBV5-1 and TRBJ1-5, with TRBD1 matching over 7 bases. This CDR3 spans 14 amino acids. Germline V gives CDR1 SGHRS, CDR2 YFSETQ. Trimming at V came to 0 bases and at J to 3 bases, leaving 0 bases not matched to a gene. Written as DNA, the CDR3 is TGCGCCAGCAGCTTGGAGGGGGCCAATCAGCCCCAGCATTTT. It encodes CASSLEGANQPQHF.

The chain is built from TRBV5-4 and TRBJ2-3, with a tentative D call TRBD2 (6 bases). V was trimmed by 0 bases and J by 11 bases, leaving 7 bases between them. Germline CDR1 reads SGHNT; CDR2 reads YYREEE (reference sequence). This CDR3 region has 11 residues. The CDR3: CASSLGGEQYF. CDR3 sequence (DNA): TGTGCCAGCAGCTTGGGGGGGGAGCAGTATTTT.

V is TRBV7-8 and J is TRBJ1-1, with 8 bases that match TRBD1. With 4 bases clipped from V and 7 bases from J, the junction kept 5 bases outside the gene matches. Germline CDR1 is SGHVS and CDR2 is FQNEAQ. The CDR3 loop spans 13 amino acids. The CDR3 DNA reads as TGTGCCAGCAGCTCAGACAGGGGAAATGAAGCTTTCTTT. It codes for CASSSDRGNEAFF.

The rearrangement uses TRBV21-1 and TRBJ2-7; the DNA was not compared with TRBD2, the D call given in the table. TRBV21-1 is shown as a pseudogene. The CDR3 is 16 amino acids. DNA of the CDR3: TGTGCCAGCAGCAAAGCGGTCGATTCCCCCTCGGGGGAGCAGTACTTC. Protein sequence: CASSKAVDSPSGEQYF.

This chain joins TRBV30 and TRBJ1-1, with D unresolved. The CDR3 totals 13 residues. Per the germline V gene, CDR1 is GTSNPN and CDR2 is SVGIG (reference sequence). V was shortened by 1 base and J by 6 bases, with 12 bases between the two germline ends. The CDR3 DNA reads as TGTGCCTGGAGTGCCCTCTTCCGAGCTGAAGCTTTCTTT. Its protein product is CAWSALFRAEAFF. Full variable domain (missing parts from reference TRBV30 and TRBJ1-1): SQTIHQWPATLVQPVGSPLSLECTVEGTSNPNLYWYRQAAGRGLQLLFYSVGIGQISSEVPQNLSASRPQDRQFILSSKKLLLSDSGFYLCAWSALFRAEAFFGQGTRLTVV.

V usage is TRBV30 and J usage is TRBJ2-7, with TRBD2 as a possible D gene (5 bases). Germline V gene lookup returns CDR1 GTSNPN and CDR2 SVGIG (reference sequence). This CDR3 has 13 residues. With 4 bases removed from V and 6 bases from J, the gap between germline ends came to 16 bases. For the CDR3, the DNA is TGTGCCTGGAACACTGGGAGCGGTGGCGAGCAGTACTTC. This translates into CAWNTGSGGEQYF. The complete variable domain, with remaining parts taken from reference TRBV30 and TRBJ2-7, reads SQTIHQWPATLVQPVGSPLSLECTVEGTSNPNLYWYRQAAGRGLQLLFYSVGIGQISSEVPQNLSASRPQDRQFILSSKKLLLSDSGFYLCAWNTGSGGEQYFGPGTRLTVT.

The CDR3 coding sequence is TGTGCCAGCAGCCTAGCGGACTACACAGATACGCAGTATTTT. Protein sequence: CASSLADYTDTQYF. This rearrangement joins TRBV9 to TRBJ2-3; 7 bases map to TRBD2. The CDR3 is 14 residues long. With V trimmed by 4 bases and J by 2 bases, 4 bases remained unmatched. Germline V gene data show CDR1 as SGDLS and CDR2 as YYNGEE.

This clone has more than one count but fewer than ten. Other DNA sequences in this specimen translate into the identical CDR3. This chain links TRBV6-2 or TRBV6-3 with TRBJ2-2; D uncertain. In germline, CDR1 is MNHEY, CDR2 SVGEGT. The V gene lost 0 bases and the J gene lost 5 bases, with 4 bases spanning the gap. The CDR3 consists of 13 residues. The CDR3 DNA is TGTGCCAGCAGTTACTCGAGTACCGGGGAGCTGTTTTTT. Protein: CASSYSSTGELFF.

DNA of the CDR3: TGTGCCTGGAGTGAGACAAAGGTGGACACCGGGGAGCTGTTTTTT. It yields the protein CAWSETKVDTGELFF. The rearrangement links TRBV30 to TRBJ2-2; D gene ambiguous. The CDR3 extends over 15 amino acids. Between the trimmed V and J ends, which lost 1 base and 3 bases, there was a span of 12 bases. Germline CDR1 reads GTSNPN; CDR2 reads SVGIG (reference sequence).

The rearrangement joins TRBV4-3 to TRBJ1-5; D remains unclear. Between the trimmed V and J ends, which lost 4 bases and 7 bases, there was a span of 11 bases. This CDR3 comprises 13 residues. CDR1 and CDR2 (germline): LGHNA, YSLEER. The CDR3 reads CASSPFAGQPQHF. CDR3 in DNA: TGCGCCAGCAGCCCCTTTGCGGGGCAGCCCCAGCATTTT.

The rearrangement joins TRBV12-3 or TRBV12-4 to TRBJ1-1; unclear D gene. The V and J ends lost 4 bases and 8 bases respectively, with 14 bases between them. The CDR3 is 13 residues long. CDR3 sequence reads: CASSWDFTPEAFF. DNA of the CDR3: TGTGCCAGCAGTTGGGATTTCACGCCCGAAGCTTTCTTT.

The gene calls are TRBV4-2 and TRBJ2-7; 8 nucleotides agree with TRBD1. The germline V gene encodes CDR1 LGHNA and CDR2 YNFKEQ. V shed 4 bases, J shed 6 bases, and the junction held 11 bases outside the gene matches. The CDR3 spans 15 residues. The CDR3 sequence is CASSLTGQAMGEQYF. CDR3 coding DNA: TGTGCCAGCAGCCTCACGGGACAGGCGATGGGCGAGCAGTACTTC.

This clone occurred a few times. The V call is TRBV6-2 or TRBV6-3, the J call TRBJ1-5; weak D call: TRBD1 (6 bases). Trimming stripped 5 bases from V and 3 bases from J, with 11 bases between. The CDR3 has 14 residues. Per the germline V gene, CDR1 is MNHEY and CDR2 is SVGEGT. DNA for the CDR3: TGTGCCAGCAGTACACAGGGTTACAATCAGCCCCAGCATTTT. This translates into CASSTQGYNQPQHF.

The V call is TRBV19, the J call TRBJ2-1; 8 bases match TRBD2. Per germline, CDR1 LNHDA and CDR2 SQIVND (reference sequence). The CDR3 loop spans 16 amino acids. The trim removed 3 bases at V and 4 bases at J, leaving 8 bases unmatched. CDR3: CASSIGTRGYYNEQFF. CDR3 DNA sequence: TGTGCCAGTAGTATCGGGACTAGAGGGTATTACAATGAGCAGTTCTTC.

As DNA, the CDR3 is TGTGCCACCAGCAGGGGAAGACTAGCGGTCTACAATGAGCAGTTCTTC. Translation gives CATSRGRLAVYNEQFF. V and J are TRBV15 and TRBJ2-1, with TRBD2 matching 9 bases. This CDR3 is built from 16 residues. Germline CDR1 LNHNV, CDR2 YYDKDF (reference sequence). The V and J ends lost 3 bases and 3 bases, in that order; junction bases with no gene match: 6.

The chain has TRBV6-5 and TRBJ1-2; the D is unclear. From germline, CDR1 is MNHEY and CDR2 SVGAGI. The CDR3 runs to 15 residues. V lost 4 bases and J lost 8, with 20 bases in between. CDR3 DNA: TGTGCCAGCAGTTCCCTTCGGATGGTTGTGGCGGGCTACACCTTC. Protein: CASSSLRMVVAGYTF.

The gene calls are TRBV7-2 and TRBJ2-7; 9 positions match TRBD1. Germline-derived CDR1 and CDR2 are SGHTA and FQGNSA. V trimming: 5 bases; J trimming: 2 bases; junction bases outside the gene matches: 13. This CDR3 comprises 17 residues. The DNA of the CDR3 is TGTGCCAGCAGCCCCCTAGGGACAGGGACAAGCGCCTACGAGCAGTACTTC. Translated, it gives CASSPLGTGTSAYEQYF.

This chain links TRBV19 with TRBJ1-5, with a tentative D call TRBD1 (5 bases). The CDR3 totals 16 residues. Trimming took 5 bases from V and 6 from J, leaving 20 bases between them. CDR1 and CDR2 (germline): LNHDA, SQIVND (reference sequence). CDR3 nucleotide sequence: TGTGCCAGTAGTCAAAGAGGGGACCCATCAGGTCAGCCCCAGCATTTT. Its translation is CASSQRGDPSGQPQHF. Drawing the rest from reference TRBV19 and TRBJ1-5, the complete variable domain is DGGITQSPKYLFRKEGQNVTLSCEQNLNHDAMYWYRQDPGQGLRLIYYSQIVNDFQKGDIAEGYSVSREKKESFPLTVTSAQKNPTAFYLCASSQRGDPSGQPQHFGDGTRLSIL.